One sample yielded the 3 T cell receptor beta chains listed below, sequenced in a study of tumor-infiltrating lymphocytes in oesophageal squamous cell carcinoma. TCRdb called the PCR reads again in MiXCR, with one record for every CDR3 protein. The repertoire holds 15,000 or so distinct CDR3 sequences, with roughly 50% as singletons. The sequencing sample was made of esophageal tumor tissue. All receptors come from a female donor with esophageal squamous cell carcinoma.

The chain links TRBV7-9 to TRBJ2-3; TRBD1 agrees at 9 bases. The J call may be faulty, since TRBJ1-1 better matches the DNA end. Germline V gene lookup returns CDR1 SEHNR and CDR2 FQNEAQ (reference sequence). This CDR3 contains 18 residues. CDR3 loop: CASSSKGTGSILNTEAFF. CDR3 sequence (DNA): TGTGCCAGCAGTTCTAAAGGGACAGGGAGTATCTTGAACACTGAAGCTTTCTTT.

This rearrangement joins TRBV7-2 to TRBJ2-4, with TRBD1 matching over 9 bases. The last part of the DNA fits TRBJ2-7 better; the J call may be wrong. The CDR3 contains 13 residues. Germline V gene data show CDR1 as SGHTA and CDR2 as FQGNSA. CDR3 loop: CASSWDRVYEQYF. The CDR3 nucleotides are TGTGCCAGCAGCTGGGACAGGGTCTACGAGCAGTACTTC.

The sample holds a few counts of this clonotype. This may stem from a read error, because a much larger clone lies one nucleotide away. V is TRBV13 and J is TRBJ1-1; D unclear. V lost 0 bases, J lost 1 base, and 3 bases lay in between. The CDR3 totals 13 residues. Looked up from germline, CDR1 is PRHDT and CDR2 is FYEKMQ (reference sequence). The CDR3 DNA reads TGTGCCAGCAGCTTAGGGGGGAACACTGAAGCTTTCTTT. It translates to CASSLGGNTEAFF.